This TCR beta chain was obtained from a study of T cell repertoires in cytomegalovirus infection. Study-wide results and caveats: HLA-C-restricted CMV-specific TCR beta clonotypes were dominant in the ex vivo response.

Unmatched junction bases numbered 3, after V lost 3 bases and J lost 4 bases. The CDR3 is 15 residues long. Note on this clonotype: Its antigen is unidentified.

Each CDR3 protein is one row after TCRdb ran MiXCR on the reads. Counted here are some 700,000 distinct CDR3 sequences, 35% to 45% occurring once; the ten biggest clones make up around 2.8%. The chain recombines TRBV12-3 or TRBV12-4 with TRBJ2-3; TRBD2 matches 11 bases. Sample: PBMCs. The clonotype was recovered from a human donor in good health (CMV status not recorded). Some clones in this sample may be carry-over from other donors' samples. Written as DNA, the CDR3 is TGTGCCAGCAGTTTGGGACTAGCGGACTCAGATACGCAGTATTTT. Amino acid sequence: CASSLGLADSDTQYF.